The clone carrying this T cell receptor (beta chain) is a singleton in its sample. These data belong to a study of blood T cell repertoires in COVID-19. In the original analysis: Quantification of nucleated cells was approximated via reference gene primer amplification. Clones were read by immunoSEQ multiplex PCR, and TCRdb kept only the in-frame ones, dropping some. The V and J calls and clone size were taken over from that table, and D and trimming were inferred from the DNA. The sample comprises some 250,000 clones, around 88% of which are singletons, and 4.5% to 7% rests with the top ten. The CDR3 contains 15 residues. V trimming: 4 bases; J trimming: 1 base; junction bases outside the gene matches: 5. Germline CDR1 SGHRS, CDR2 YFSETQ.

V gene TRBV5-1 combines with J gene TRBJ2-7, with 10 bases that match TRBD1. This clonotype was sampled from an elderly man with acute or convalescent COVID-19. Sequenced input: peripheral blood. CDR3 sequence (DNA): TGCGCCAGCAGCCCCCGGGACAGGGGATCCTACGAGCAGTACTTC. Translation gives CASSPRDRGSYEQYF.